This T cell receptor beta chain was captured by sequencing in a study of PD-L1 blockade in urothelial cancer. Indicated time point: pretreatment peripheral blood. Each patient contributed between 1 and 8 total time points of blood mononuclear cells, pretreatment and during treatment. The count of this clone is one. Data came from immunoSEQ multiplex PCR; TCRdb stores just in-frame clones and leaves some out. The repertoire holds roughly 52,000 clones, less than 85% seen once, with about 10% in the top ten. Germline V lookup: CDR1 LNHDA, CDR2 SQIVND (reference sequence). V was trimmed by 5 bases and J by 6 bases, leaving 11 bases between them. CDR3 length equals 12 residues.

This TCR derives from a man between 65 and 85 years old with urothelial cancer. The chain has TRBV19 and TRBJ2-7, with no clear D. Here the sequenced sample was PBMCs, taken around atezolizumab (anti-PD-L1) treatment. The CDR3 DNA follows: TGTGCCAGTAGTGAGACTGCGCTCGAGCAGTACTTC. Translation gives CASSETALEQYF.